This T cell receptor (beta chain) was sequenced during a study of cytomegalovirus exposure and HLA in healthy donors. Produced via immunoSEQ multiplex PCR; TCRdb's table is partial and in-frame only. The sample holds 150,000 to 250,000 clones, about 81% seen once. The V end was cut by 3 bases, the J end by 7 bases, with 10 bases between. The CDR3 runs 13 residues. Germline lookup yields CDR1 KGHSH and CDR2 LQKENI. The sample taken for sequencing was PBMCs. The receptor's source is a woman in her 30s in good health and CMV-seronegative. This chain connects TRBV18 to TRBJ1-5; D perhaps matches TRBD1 (5 bases). As DNA, the CDR3 is TGTGCCAGCTCACCCAGGGCAGGGCAGCCCCAGCATTTT. The encoded protein is CASSPRAGQPQHF.